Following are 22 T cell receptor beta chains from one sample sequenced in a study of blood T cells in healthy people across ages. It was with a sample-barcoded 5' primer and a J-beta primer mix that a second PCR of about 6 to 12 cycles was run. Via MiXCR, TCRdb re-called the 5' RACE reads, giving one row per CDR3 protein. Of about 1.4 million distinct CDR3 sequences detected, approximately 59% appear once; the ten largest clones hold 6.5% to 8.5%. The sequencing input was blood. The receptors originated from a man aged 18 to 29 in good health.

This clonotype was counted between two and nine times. The DNA of the CDR3 is TGCAGTGCGAATCGGGATAGGGGTGAAAAACTGTTTTTT. As protein: CSANRDRGEKLFF. The genes are TRBV20-1 and TRBJ1-4; maybe TRBD1 (5 bases). This CDR3 is 13 amino acids long. Germline CDR1 is DFQATT and CDR2 is SNEGSKA (reference sequence). Trimming stripped 6 bases from V and 7 bases from J, with 15 bases between.

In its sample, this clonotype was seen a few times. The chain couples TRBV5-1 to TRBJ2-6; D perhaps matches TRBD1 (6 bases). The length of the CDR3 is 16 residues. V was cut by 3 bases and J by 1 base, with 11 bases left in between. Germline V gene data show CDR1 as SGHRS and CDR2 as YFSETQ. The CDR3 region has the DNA TGCGCCAGCAGCTCTGACAGGTTTTCTGGGGCCAACGTCCTGACTTTC. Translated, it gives CASSSDRFSGANVLTF.

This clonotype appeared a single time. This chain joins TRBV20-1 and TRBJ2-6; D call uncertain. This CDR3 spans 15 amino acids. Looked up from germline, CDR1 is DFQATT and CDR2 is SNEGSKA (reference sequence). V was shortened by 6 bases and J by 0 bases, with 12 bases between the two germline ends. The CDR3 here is CSASSARSGANVLTF. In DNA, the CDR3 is TGCAGTGCCTCATCTGCCCGCTCTGGGGCCAACGTCCTGACTTTC.

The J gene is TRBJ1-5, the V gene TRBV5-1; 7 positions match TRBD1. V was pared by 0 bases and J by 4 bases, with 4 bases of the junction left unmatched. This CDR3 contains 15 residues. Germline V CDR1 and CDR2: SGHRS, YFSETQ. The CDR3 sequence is CASSLGDSENQPQHF. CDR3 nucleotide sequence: TGCGCCAGCAGCTTGGGGGACAGCGAGAATCAGCCCCAGCATTTT.

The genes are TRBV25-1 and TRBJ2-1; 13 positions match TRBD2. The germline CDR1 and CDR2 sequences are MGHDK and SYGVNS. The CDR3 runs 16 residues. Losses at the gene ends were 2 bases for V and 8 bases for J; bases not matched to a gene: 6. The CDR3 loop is CASSETSGGGRHEQFF. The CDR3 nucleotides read TGTGCCAGCAGTGAAACTAGCGGGGGGGGGAGGCATGAGCAGTTCTTC.

CDR3 sequence reads: CATSDSRQGPYNEQFF. CDR3 DNA sequence: TGTGCCACCAGTGATTCACGACAGGGTCCCTACAATGAGCAGTTCTTC. This chain connects TRBV24-1 to TRBJ2-1; 7 nucleotides agree with TRBD1. V dropped 2 bases and J dropped 2; count of bases not matched to a gene: 5. CDR3 length: 16 residues. Germline V gene data show CDR1 as KGHDR and CDR2 as SFDVKD.

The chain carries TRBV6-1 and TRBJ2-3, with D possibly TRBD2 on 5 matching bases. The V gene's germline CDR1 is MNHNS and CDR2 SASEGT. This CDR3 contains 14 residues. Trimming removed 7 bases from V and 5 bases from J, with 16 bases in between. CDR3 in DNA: TGTGCCAGCATTAGAGGGAGTCTCGGAGATACGCAGTATTTT. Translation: CASIRGSLGDTQYF.

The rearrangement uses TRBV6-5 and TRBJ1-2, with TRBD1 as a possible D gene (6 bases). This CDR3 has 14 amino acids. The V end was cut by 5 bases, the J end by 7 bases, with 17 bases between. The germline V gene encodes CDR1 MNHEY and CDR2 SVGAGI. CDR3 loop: CASSPVRGGRGYTF. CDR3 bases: TGTGCCAGCAGTCCGGTCAGGGGAGGGCGTGGCTACACCTTC.

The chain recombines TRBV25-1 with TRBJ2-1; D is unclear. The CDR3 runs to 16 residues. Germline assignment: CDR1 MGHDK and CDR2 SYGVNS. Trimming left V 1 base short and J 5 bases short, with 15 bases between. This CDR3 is CASSESGVGSNNEQFF. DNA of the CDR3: TGTGCCAGCAGTGAATCTGGAGTAGGTTCTAACAATGAGCAGTTCTTC.

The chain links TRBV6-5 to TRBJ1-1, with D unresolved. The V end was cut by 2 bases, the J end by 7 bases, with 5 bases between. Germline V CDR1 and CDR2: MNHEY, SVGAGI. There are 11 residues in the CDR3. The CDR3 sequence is CASSYAHEAFF. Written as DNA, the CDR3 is TGTGCCAGCAGTTACGCCCATGAAGCTTTCTTT.

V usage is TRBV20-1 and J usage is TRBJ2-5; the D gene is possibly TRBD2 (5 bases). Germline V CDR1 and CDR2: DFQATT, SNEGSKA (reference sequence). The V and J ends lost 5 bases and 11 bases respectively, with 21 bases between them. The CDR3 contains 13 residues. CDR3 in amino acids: CSALPRGSYEQYF. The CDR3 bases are TGCAGTGCTCTCCCCCGGGGATCGTATGAGCAGTACTTC.

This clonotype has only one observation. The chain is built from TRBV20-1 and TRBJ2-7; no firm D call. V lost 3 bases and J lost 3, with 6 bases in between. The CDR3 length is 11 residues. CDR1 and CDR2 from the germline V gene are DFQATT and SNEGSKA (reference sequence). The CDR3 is CSARVRYEQYF. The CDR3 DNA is TGCAGTGCTAGGGTGCGCTACGAGCAGTACTTC.

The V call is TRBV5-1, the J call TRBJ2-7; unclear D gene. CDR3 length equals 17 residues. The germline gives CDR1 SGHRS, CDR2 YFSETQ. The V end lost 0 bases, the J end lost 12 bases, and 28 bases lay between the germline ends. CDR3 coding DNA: TGCGCCAGCAGCTTGGCTGTGGGAAAGATAGCCAAAAACATTCGGTACTTC. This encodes CASSLAVGKIAKNIRYF.

CDR3: CASSLSQGLTYEQYF. In DNA form, the CDR3 reads TGTGCCAGCAGTTTATCGCAGGGGCTTACCTACGAGCAGTACTTC. This chain links TRBV27 with TRBJ2-7; a weak D match, TRBD1 (6 bases). The CDR3 sequence is 15 residues long. In germline, CDR1 is MNHEY, CDR2 SMNVEV (reference sequence). Trimming pared 0 bases from V and 2 bases from J, leaving 11 bases between.

The CDR3 DNA reads as TGTGCCAGCAGCCAAGAGGTAGCGGGGGGGCACGATGAGCAGTTCTTC. This encodes CASSQEVAGGHDEQFF. V and J are TRBV4-2 and TRBJ2-1; TRBD2 matches at 11 bases. This CDR3 contains 16 residues. V lost 0 bases to trimming and J lost 8 bases; unmatched junction nucleotides: 6. The germline CDR1 and CDR2 sequences are LGHNA and YNFKEQ.

CDR3 in amino acids: CASSVRESQPQHF. As DNA, the CDR3 is TGTGCCAGCAGCGTCAGGGAGAGTCAGCCCCAGCATTTT. The rearrangement links TRBV6-1 to TRBJ1-5; possible D gene TRBD1, 5 bases. The germline V gene has CDR1 MNHNS and CDR2 SASEGT. V was trimmed by 6 bases and J by 6 bases, leaving 12 bases between them. The CDR3 loop spans 13 amino acids.

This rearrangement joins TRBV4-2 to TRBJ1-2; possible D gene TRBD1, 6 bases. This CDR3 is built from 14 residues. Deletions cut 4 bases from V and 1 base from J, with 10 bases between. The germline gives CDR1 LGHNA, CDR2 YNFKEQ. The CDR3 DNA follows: TGTGCCAGCAGCCCTCCGGACAGTAACTATGGCTACACCTTC. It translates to CASSPPDSNYGYTF.

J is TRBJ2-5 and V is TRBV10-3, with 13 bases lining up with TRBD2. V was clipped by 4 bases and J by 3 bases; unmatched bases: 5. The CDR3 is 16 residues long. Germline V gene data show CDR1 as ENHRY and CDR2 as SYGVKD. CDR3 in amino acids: CAISVGLAGAEETQYF. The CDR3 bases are TGTGCCATCAGTGTCGGACTAGCGGGGGCCGAAGAGACCCAGTACTTC.

The CDR3 DNA reads TGTGCCAGCAGCTTACCGGGACTGAGGGCTGGCGAGACCCAGTACTTC. As protein: CASSLPGLRAGETQYF. The chain has TRBV7-6 and TRBJ2-5; possibly TRBD2 for D (6 bases). The CDR3 runs 16 residues. Germline CDR1 is SGHVS and CDR2 is FNYEAQ. Trimming removed 2 bases at V and 5 bases at J, with 18 bases between.

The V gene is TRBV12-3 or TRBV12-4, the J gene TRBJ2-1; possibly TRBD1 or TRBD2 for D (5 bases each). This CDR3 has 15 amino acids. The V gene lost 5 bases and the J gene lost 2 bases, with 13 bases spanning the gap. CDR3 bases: TGTGCCAGCAGTCCCTTCGGGGCGACCTACAATGAGCAGTTCTTC. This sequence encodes CASSPFGATYNEQFF.

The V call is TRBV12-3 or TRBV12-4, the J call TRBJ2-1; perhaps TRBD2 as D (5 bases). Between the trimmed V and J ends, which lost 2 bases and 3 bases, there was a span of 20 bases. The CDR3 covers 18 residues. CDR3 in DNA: TGTGCCAGCAGTTTATTTATGACCGACGGAGGAGGCTACAATGAGCAGTTCTTC. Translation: CASSLFMTDGGGYNEQFF.

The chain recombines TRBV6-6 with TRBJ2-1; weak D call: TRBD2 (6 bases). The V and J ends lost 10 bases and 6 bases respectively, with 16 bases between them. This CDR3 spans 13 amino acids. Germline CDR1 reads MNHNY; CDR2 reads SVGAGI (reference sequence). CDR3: CATSPGRPNEQFF. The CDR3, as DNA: TGTGCCACAAGCCCGGGGAGGCCCAATGAGCAGTTCTTC.